These 2 T cell receptor beta chains came from one sample sequenced in a study of T cell repertoires in cytomegalovirus infection. TCRdb ran MiXCR on the reads and lists one entry per CDR3 protein. Of 350,000 to 400,000 distinct CDR3 sequences in the sample, around a third were seen once. No antigen has been identified for these receptors. Sample: cultured PBMCs, taken from culture after CMV antigen stimulation. The receptors originated from a human donor in good health (CMV status not recorded). Some clones in this sample may be carry-over from other donors' samples.

This sequence joins TRBV24-1 and TRBJ2-1, with 8 bases lining up with TRBD2. There are 16 residues in the CDR3. Trimming cost V 4 bases and J 13 bases; bases outside gene matches: 17. Germline V gene lookup returns CDR1 KGHDR and CDR2 SFDVKD. The CDR3 nucleotides read TGTGCCACCAGTGAGAGGGTAGCGGGAACGAGGGGCGGACAGTTCTTC. It yields the protein CATSERVAGTRGGQFF.

The genes are TRBV7-2 and TRBJ2-2; weak D call: TRBD2 (5 bases). The CDR3 extends over 15 amino acids. Germline CDR1 and CDR2: SGHTA and FQGNSA. Trimming pared 3 bases from V and 0 bases from J, leaving 8 bases between. Here the CDR3 DNA reads TGTGCCAGCAGCTTGGGGAGTTCGAACACCGGGGAGCTGTTTTTT. This encodes CASSLGSSNTGELFF.